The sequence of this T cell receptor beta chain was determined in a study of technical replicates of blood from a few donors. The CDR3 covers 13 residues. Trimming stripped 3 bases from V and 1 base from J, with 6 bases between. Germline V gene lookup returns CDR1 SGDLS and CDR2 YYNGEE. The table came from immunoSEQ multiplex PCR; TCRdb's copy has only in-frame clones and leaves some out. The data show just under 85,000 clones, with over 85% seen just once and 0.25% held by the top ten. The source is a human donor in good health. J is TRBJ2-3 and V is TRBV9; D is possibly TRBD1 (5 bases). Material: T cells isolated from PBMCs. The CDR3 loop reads CASSAQGTDTQYF. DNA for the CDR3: TGTGCCAGCAGCGCACAGGGCACAGATACGCAGTATTTT.